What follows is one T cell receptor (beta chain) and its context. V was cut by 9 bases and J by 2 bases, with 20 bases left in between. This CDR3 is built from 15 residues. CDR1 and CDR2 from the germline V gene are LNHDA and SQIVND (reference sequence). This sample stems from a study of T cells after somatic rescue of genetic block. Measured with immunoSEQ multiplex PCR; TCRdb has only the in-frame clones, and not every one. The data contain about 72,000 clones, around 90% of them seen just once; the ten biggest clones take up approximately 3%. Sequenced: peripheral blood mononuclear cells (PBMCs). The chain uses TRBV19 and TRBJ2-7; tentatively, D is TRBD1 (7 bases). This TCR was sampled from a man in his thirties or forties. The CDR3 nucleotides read TGTGCCAGCCGACCTTATGGAGGGGGCGCCTACGAGCAGTACTTC. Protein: CASRPYGGGAYEQYF.